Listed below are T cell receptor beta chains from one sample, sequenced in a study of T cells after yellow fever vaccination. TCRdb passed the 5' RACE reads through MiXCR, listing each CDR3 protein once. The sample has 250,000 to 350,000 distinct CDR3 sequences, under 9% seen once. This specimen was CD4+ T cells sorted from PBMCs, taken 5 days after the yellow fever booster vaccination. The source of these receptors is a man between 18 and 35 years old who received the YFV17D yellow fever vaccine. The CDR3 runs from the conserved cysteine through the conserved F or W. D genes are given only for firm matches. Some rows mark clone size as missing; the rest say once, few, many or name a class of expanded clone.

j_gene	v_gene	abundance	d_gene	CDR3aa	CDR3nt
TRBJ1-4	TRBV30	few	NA	CAWSVNGEKLFF	TGTGCCTGGAGTGTAAACGGTGAAAAACTGTTTTTT
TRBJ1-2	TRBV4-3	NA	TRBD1	CASSQEAQGAQGYTF	TGCGCCAGCAGCCAAGAGGCGCAGGGGGCGCAGGGCTACACCTTC
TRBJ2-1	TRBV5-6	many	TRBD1	CASSFGTEPEQFF	TGTGCCAGCAGCTTCGGGACAGAGCCTGAGCAGTTCTTC
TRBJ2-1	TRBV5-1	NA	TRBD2	CASSLPSASGGNEQFF	TGCGCCAGCAGCTTGCCCTCGGCTAGCGGGGGTAATGAGCAGTTCTTC
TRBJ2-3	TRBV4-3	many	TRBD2	CASSQEGLAGGSDTQYF	TGCGCCAGCAGCCAAGAGGGACTAGCGGGGGGGAGCGATACGCAGTATTTT
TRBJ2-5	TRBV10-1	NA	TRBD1	CASSGTDRGHQETQYF	TGCGCCAGCAGTGGGACGGACAGGGGACACCAAGAGACCCAGTACTTC
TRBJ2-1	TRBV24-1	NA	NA	CATGKSMNEQFF	TGTGCCACCGGTAAGTCGATGAATGAGCAGTTCTTC
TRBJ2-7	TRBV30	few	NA	CALDYASSYEQYF	TGTGCCCTGGACTATGCTAGCTCCTACGAGCAGTACTTC
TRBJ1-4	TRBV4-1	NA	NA	CASSQELRFDGTNEKLFF	TGCGCCAGCAGCCAAGAGCTCCGGTTTGACGGTACTAATGAAAAACTGTTTTTT
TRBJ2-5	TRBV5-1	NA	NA	CASSSKGDRQETQYF	TGCGCCAGCAGCTCCAAAGGGGACCGCCAAGAGACCCAGTACTTC
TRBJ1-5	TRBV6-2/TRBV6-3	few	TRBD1	CASSYSSGGRQPQHF	TGTGCCAGCAGTTACTCTTCAGGGGGAAGACAGCCCCAGCATTTT
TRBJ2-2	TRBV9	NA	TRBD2	CASSPRSPGLGVGELFF	TGTGCCAGCAGCCCGAGAAGCCCGGGACTAGGGGTTGGGGAGCTGTTTTTT
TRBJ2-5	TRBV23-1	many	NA	CASSQSPAGAGKETQYF	TGCGCCAGCAGTCAATCGCCCGCGGGGGCCGGGAAAGAGACCCAGTACTTC
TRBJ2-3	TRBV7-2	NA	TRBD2	CASRFKGGGSDTQYF	TGTGCCAGCCGGTTTAAGGGCGGGGGATCAGATACGCAGTATTTT
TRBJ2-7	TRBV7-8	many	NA	CASSFHRGLSYEQYF	TGTGCCAGCAGTTTCCACAGGGGACTGTCCTACGAGCAGTACTTC
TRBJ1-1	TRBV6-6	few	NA	CASTARVRTEAFF	TGTGCCAGCACCGCCAGGGTCCGCACTGAAGCTTTCTTT
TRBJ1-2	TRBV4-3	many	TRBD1	CASSPQATGGANYGYTF	TGCGCCAGCAGCCCCCAGGCCACAGGGGGAGCTAACTATGGCTACACCTTC
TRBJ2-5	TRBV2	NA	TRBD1	CASSSSPGQAQYF	TGTGCCAGCAGTTCTTCCCCTGGACAGGCCCAGTACTTC
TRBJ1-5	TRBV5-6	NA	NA	CASSLYRGGQPQHF	TGTGCCAGCAGCTTGTATCGGGGTGGCCAGCCCCAGCATTTT
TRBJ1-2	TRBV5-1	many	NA	CASSLTTGYGYTF	TGCGCCAGCAGCTTGACCACAGGCTATGGCTACACCTTC
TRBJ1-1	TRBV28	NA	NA	CASSLLSPNTEAFF	TGTGCCAGCAGTTTGTTGTCGCCGAACACTGAAGCTTTCTTT
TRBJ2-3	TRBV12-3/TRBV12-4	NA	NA	CASSPTGRTDTQYF	TGTGCCAGCAGTCCTACAGGGCGCACAGATACGCAGTATTTT
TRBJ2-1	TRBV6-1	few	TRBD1	CASSASRGLYNEQFF	TGTGCCAGCAGTGCGAGCAGGGGGCTGTACAATGAGCAGTTCTTC
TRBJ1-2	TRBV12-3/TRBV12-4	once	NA	CASRSSLQGENYGYTF	TGTGCCAGCAGAAGTTCGCTACAGGGAGAGAACTATGGCTACACCTTC
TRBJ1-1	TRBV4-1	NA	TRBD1	CASSQDGTGDLNTEAFF	TGCGCCAGCAGCCAAGATGGGACAGGGGACTTGAACACTGAAGCTTTCTTT
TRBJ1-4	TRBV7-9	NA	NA	CAIIVASNEKLFF	TGTGCCATCATCGTTGCGTCTAATGAAAAACTGTTTTTT
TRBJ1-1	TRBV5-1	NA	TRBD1	CASSGTGGANTEAFF	TGCGCCAGCAGCGGCACAGGGGGCGCGAACACTGAAGCTTTCTTT
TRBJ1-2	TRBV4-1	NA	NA	CASSQEGKGGSGYTF	TGCGCCAGCAGCCAAGAAGGAAAGGGAGGGAGTGGCTACACCTTC
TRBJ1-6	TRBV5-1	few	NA	CASSQANNSPLHF	TGCGCCAGCAGCCAAGCCAATAATTCACCCCTCCACTTT
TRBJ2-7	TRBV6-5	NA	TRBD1	CASSKTGLTYEQYF	TGTGCCAGCAGTAAGACAGGGCTCACCTACGAGCAGTACTTC
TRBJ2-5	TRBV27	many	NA	CASSYRVRETQYF	TGTGCCAGCAGTTATCGGGTCAGGGAGACCCAGTACTTC
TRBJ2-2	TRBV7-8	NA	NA	CASSADWNTGELFF	TGTGCCAGCAGCGCGGACTGGAACACCGGGGAGCTGTTTTTT